This T cell receptor beta chain was found in a study of vaccination and CD4 T cells after COVID-19. Overall study: Median time from COVID diagnosis to post-COVID sampling was about 14 weeks (35 to 161).

This clonotype occurred a few times. The antigen remains unidentified. An Oncomine TCR Beta short-read assay was used to sequence the DNA from cultured CD4+ T cells. TCRdb recomputed calls from the PCR reads with MiXCR, one row per CDR3 protein. The repertoire holds around 13,000 distinct CDR3 sequences, roughly half seen once, with roughly 16% in the top ten. The CDR3 contains 15 residues. Germline CDR1 MNHEY, CDR2 SVGAGI. V was shortened by 2 bases and J by 4 bases, with 14 bases between the two germline ends. Treatment in this sample: approximately nine-day PBMC culture with coronavirus spike peptide pools or control peptides (ViraFEST assay). More than 1.5 million PBMCs per well were cultured with roughly 9.6 IU/ml IL-2 and about 10 ug/ml peptide pools. It was after 9 to 11 days of culture that CD4+ T cells were isolated by negative selection.

The clonotype comes from a human donor who had recovered from COVID-19. The sample was CD4+ T cells from blood, cultured in vitro. The rearrangement joins TRBV6-5 to TRBJ2-5; a weak D match, TRBD2 (6 bases). This CDR3 reads CASSYQRLGGETQYF. The CDR3 DNA reads as TGTGCCAGCAGTTACCAAAGACTAGGCGGAGAGACCCAGTACTTC.